This TCR beta chain was recovered during a study of OX40 agonist ivuxolimab in advanced cancers. Study-wide results and limits: In CD8+ T cells, expanded clones were on average more numerous than in CD4+. Some of the nonresponding patients also showed low levels of normalized T-cell clonal expansion.

The data were produced by immunoSEQ multiplex PCR, yet TCRdb's version contains in-frame clones alone and is incomplete. The data show 48,000 or so clones, with 85% to 95% seen just once and 6.5% to 7.5% held by the top ten. The CDR3 loop spans 14 amino acids. Germline V gene lookup returns CDR1 MNHEY and CDR2 SMNVEV (reference sequence). J was trimmed by 5 bases and V by 5 bases; bases with no gene match: 4. Comment on this clone: Antigen specificity is unknown.

Here the sequenced sample was CD4+ or CD8+ T cells sorted from blood, taken in a trial of the OX40 agonist ivuxolimab. The chain employs TRBV27 and TRBJ2-5; 11 bases are a match to TRBD2. The receptor comes from an adult with an advanced solid tumor such as melanoma, head and neck, liver or kidney cancer. The CDR3 bases are TGTGCCAGCAGTCCAACTAGCGGGGGTGAGACCCAGTACTTC. The encoded protein is CASSPTSGGETQYF.